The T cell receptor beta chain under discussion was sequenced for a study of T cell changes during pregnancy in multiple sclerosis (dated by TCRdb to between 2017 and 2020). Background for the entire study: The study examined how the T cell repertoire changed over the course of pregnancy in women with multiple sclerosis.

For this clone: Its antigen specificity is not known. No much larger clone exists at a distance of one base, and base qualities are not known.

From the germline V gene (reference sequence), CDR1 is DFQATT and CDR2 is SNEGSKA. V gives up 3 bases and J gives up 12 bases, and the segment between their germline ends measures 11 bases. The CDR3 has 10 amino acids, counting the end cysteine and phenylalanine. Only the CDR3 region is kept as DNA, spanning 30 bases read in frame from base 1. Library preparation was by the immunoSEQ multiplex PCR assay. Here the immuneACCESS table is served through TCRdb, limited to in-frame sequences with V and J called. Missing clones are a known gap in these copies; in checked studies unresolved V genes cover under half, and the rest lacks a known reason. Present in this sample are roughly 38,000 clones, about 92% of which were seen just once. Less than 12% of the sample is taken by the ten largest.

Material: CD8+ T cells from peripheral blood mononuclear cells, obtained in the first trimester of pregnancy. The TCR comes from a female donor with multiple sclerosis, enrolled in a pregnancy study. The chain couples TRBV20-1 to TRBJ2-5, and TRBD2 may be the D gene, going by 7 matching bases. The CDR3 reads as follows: CSASGGPEYF. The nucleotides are TGCAGTGCTAGCGGGGGGCCGGAGTACTTC.